What follows are 9 T cell receptor beta chains derived from one specimen sequenced in a study of blood T cell repertoires in COVID-19. Method: immunoSEQ multiplex PCR; TCRdb's copy keeps in-frame clones and lacks some. Among under 85,000 clones listed, 88% were seen once. Sequencing used peripheral blood. The receptors come from a man aged 65-85 years with acute or convalescent COVID-19.

The CDR3 protein is CASSTSNEPNEGYTF. The CDR3 DNA reads as TGTGCCAGCAGCACCTCGAACGAACCTAATGAGGGCTACACCTTC. The genes are TRBV5-6 and TRBJ1-2; D remains ambiguous. The CDR3 spans 15 residues. Trimming removed 4 bases from V and 8 bases from J, with 21 bases in between. CDR1 is SGHDT and CDR2 is YYEEEE in the germline V gene.

This chain joins TRBV12-5 and TRBJ2-2; TRBD1 matches 8 bases. J was trimmed by 4 bases and V by 0 bases; bases with no gene match: 1. This CDR3 has 15 amino acids. Germline-derived CDR1 and CDR2 are LGHNT and FRNRAP. DNA for the CDR3: TGTGCTAGTGGTTTGGTACAGGGGGGCACCGGGGAGCTGTTTTTT. Translating it yields CASGLVQGGTGELFF.

The chain has TRBV6-5 and TRBJ1-1; 9 bases agree with TRBD1. Germline lookup yields CDR1 MNHEY and CDR2 SVGAGI. The length of the CDR3 is 15 residues. V lost 2 bases, J lost 11 bases, and 12 bases stayed unmatched. The CDR3 sequence: CASSYAGTGPIGAFF. The DNA of the CDR3 is TGTGCCAGCAGTTACGCCGGGACAGGGCCTATTGGCGCTTTCTTT.

This clone is large by share. The chain is built from TRBV28 and TRBJ2-1; the D is unclear. V lost 10 bases and J lost 5, with 15 bases in between. The CDR3 length is 13 residues. The V gene's germline CDR1 is MDHEN and CDR2 SYDVKM. CDR3 sequence reads: CATVLSLNNEQFF. CDR3 DNA sequence: TGTGCCACCGTCCTTAGCCTTAACAATGAGCAGTTCTTC. Full variable domain (outside the CDR3, taken from reference TRBV28 and TRBJ2-1): DVKVTQSSRYLVKRTGEKVFLECVQDMDHENMFWYRQDPGLGLRLIYFSYDVKMKEKGDIPEGYSVSREKKERFSLILESASTNQTSMYLCATVLSLNNEQFFGPGTRLTVL.

The chain combines TRBV28 with TRBJ1-3, with D tentatively TRBD1 (6 bases). The V gene's germline CDR1 is MDHEN and CDR2 SYDVKM. V was pared by 6 bases and J by 0 bases, with 9 bases between. The CDR3 is 14 residues long. CDR3 residues: CASSWTASGNTIYF. The DNA of the CDR3 is TGTGCCAGCAGCTGGACAGCCTCTGGAAACACCATATATTTT. The full variable domain, in which reference TRBV28 and TRBJ1-3 provide the parts outside the CDR3, is DVKVTQSSRYLVKRTGEKVFLECVQDMDHENMFWYRQDPGLGLRLIYFSYDVKMKEKGDIPEGYSVSREKKERFSLILESASTNQTSMYLCASSWTASGNTIYFGEGSWLTVV.

The rearrangement uses TRBV28 and TRBJ2-1; TRBD2 aligns across 9 bases. The CDR3 has 12 amino acids. Trimming at V came to 7 bases and at J to 12 bases, leaving 7 bases not matched to a gene. Germline V gene lookup returns CDR1 MDHEN and CDR2 SYDVKM. Here the CDR3 DNA reads TGTGCCAGCACCCCCTCAGCGGGAGGGCAGTTCTTC. Translated, it gives CASTPSAGGQFF.

V gene TRBV11-1 combines with J gene TRBJ2-1; 7 bases map to TRBD2. CDR1 and CDR2 from the germline V gene are SGHAT and FQDESV (reference sequence). Trimming took 5 bases from V and 8 from J; bases not matched to a gene: 9. The CDR3 runs to 14 residues. CDR3 bases: TGTGCCAGCAGCCTTTACCGCGGGGGTTATGAGCAGTTCTTC. Encoded protein: CASSLYRGGYEQFF. Full variable domain (rest looked up from reference TRBV11-1 and TRBJ2-1): EAEVAQSPRYKITEKSQAVAFWCDPISGHATLYWYRQILGQGPELLVQFQDESVVDDSQLPKDRFSAERLKGVDSTLKIQPAELGDSAMYLCASSLYRGGYEQFFGPGTRLTVL.

J is TRBJ2-7 and V is TRBV3-1 (or the pseudogene TRBV3-2), with TRBD1 as a possible D gene (7 bases). The CDR3 contains 16 residues. Germline V CDR1 and CDR2: LGHDT, YNNKEL (reference sequence). The V end was cut by 4 bases, the J end by 2 bases, with 18 bases between. The CDR3 DNA sequence: TGTGCCAGCAGCCGGAGGGACAGCGAAGCTACCTACGAGCAGTACTTC. Translating gives CASSRRDSEATYEQYF.

The V gene is TRBV7-2, the J gene TRBJ2-7; 12 bases align to TRBD2. This CDR3 contains 15 residues. V was pared by 1 base and J by 5 bases, with 3 bases of the junction left unmatched. Germline CDR1 and CDR2: SGHTA and FQGNSA. The CDR3 DNA reads as TGTGCCAGCAGCTTAGGACTAGCGGGAGTCGACGAGCAGTACTTC. Residues: CASSLGLAGVDEQYF.